This T cell receptor (beta chain) is from a study of blood T cell dynamics during melanoma immunotherapy. A single count supports this clone. As to time point: pre-treatment baseline. Blood was drawn before treatment and at week 3 after checkpoint blockade. At 12 weeks after first infusion, RECIST 1.1 defined response for most patients. This CDR3 has 13 residues. Trimming took 6 bases from V and 0 from J, leaving 8 bases between them. Germline V gene sequence: CDR1 MDHEN, CDR2 SYDVKM. Every bulk PBMC sample received the same 350 ng of DNA. TCRdb keeps only in-frame clones here, not all; method: immunoSEQ multiplex PCR. The sample carries 10,000 to 15,000 clones, roughly 84% recorded once.

This chain links TRBV28 with TRBJ1-1; D is possibly TRBD1 (5 bases). The TCR sequence derives from a human donor with melanoma. The sample consisted of blood, taken from a patient treated with checkpoint blockade. This chain's CDR3 is CASRTEMNTEAFF. The CDR3 DNA is TGTGCCAGCAGGACAGAGATGAACACTGAAGCTTTCTTT.